This T cell receptor beta chain is from a study of technical replicates of blood from a few donors. The assay was immunoSEQ multiplex PCR, and TCRdb's table has in-frame clones only and misses some. Of 66,000 or so clones listed, more than 95% are singletons. This TCR was recovered from a human donor in good health. Sequencing was performed on T cells isolated from PBMCs.

The CDR3 sequence is CATEYYEQYF. The CDR3 DNA follows: TGTGCCACAGAATACTACGAGCAGTACTTC. The chain couples TRBV6-1 to TRBJ2-7; no definite D call. Trimming took 10 bases from V and 3 from J, leaving 7 bases between them. The CDR3 contains 10 residues. Germline lookup yields CDR1 MNHNS and CDR2 SASEGT.